This entry lists 13 T cell receptor beta chains sequenced from one sample in a study of CD8 T cell repertoires and HIV-1 epitope variants. Data came from immunoSEQ multiplex PCR; TCRdb stores just in-frame clones and leaves some out. Of roughly 100,000 clones listed, 70% to 75% are singletons. The sequencing sample was made of uncultured baseline CD8+ T cells from peripheral blood mononuclear cells (PBMCs). Receptors originate from a male donor with HIV.

The chain is built from TRBV4-3 and TRBJ2-7; 7 positions agree with TRBD1. The germline CDR1 and CDR2 sequences are LGHNA and YSLEER. The J segment lost 5 bases and the V segment lost 1 base, leaving 2 bases of the junction unmatched. The length of the CDR3 is 13 residues. The CDR3 nucleotides read TGCGCCAGCAGCCAAGTTCAGGGGGACGAGCAGTACTTC. Translation: CASSQVQGDEQYF.

CDR3 region: CASSQNSYNEQFF. CDR3 coding DNA: TGTGCCAGCAGCCAAAACTCCTACAATGAGCAGTTCTTC. The chain employs TRBV4-2 and TRBJ2-1, with D hard to call. The ends were cut back, 2 bases at V and 0 bases at J, with 2 bases in the middle. This CDR3 contains 13 residues. The V gene's germline CDR1 is LGHNA and CDR2 YNFKEQ.

The chain has TRBV5-6 and TRBJ2-1, with unresolved D. Looked up from germline, CDR1 is SGHDT and CDR2 is YYEEEE. The V end was cut by 0 bases, the J end by 7 bases, with 5 bases between. CDR3 size: 12 residues. CDR3 sequence: CASSLGRNEQFF. The CDR3 nucleotides are TGTGCCAGCAGCTTGGGACGGAATGAGCAGTTCTTC. The entire variable domain, with the rest obtained from reference TRBV5-6 and TRBJ2-1, is as follows: DAGVTQSPTHLIKTRGQQVTLRCSPKSGHDTVSWYQQALGQGPQFIFQYYEEEERQRGNFPDRFSGHQFPNYSSELNVNALLLGDSALYLCASSLGRNEQFFGPGTRLTVL.

The chain employs TRBV15 and TRBJ1-5; D perhaps matches TRBD1 (5 bases). V was shortened by 5 bases and J by 1 base, with 9 bases between the two germline ends. The CDR3 sequence is 14 residues long. Looked up from germline, CDR1 is LNHNV and CDR2 is YYDKDF (reference sequence). The CDR3 sequence: CATSQGLSNQPQHF. The CDR3 nucleotides are TGTGCCACCAGCCAGGGCCTGAGCAATCAGCCCCAGCATTTT. Full variable domain (rest looked up from reference TRBV15 and TRBJ1-5): DAMVIQNPRYQVTQFGKPVTLSCSQTLNHNVMYWYQQKSSQAPKLLFHYYDKDFNNEADTPDNFQSRRPNTSFCFLDIRSPGLGDTAMYLCATSQGLSNQPQHFGDGTRLSIL.

V and J are TRBV28 and TRBJ1-1, with D perhaps TRBD1 (6 bases). This CDR3 is built from 15 residues. Germline-derived CDR1 and CDR2 are MDHEN and SYDVKM. V lost 5 bases, J lost 6 bases, and 19 bases lay in between. CDR3 nucleotides: TGTGCCAGCAGTGTCCGGGCCACAGGGCTTTCTGAAGCTTTCTTT. Residues: CASSVRATGLSEAFF.

V is TRBV19 and J is TRBJ2-7; D call uncertain. Trimming pared 8 bases from V and 0 bases from J, leaving 17 bases between. The germline V gene encodes CDR1 LNHDA and CDR2 SQIVND (reference sequence). CDR3 length: 15 residues. The CDR3: CASRQRPQSSYEQYF. The CDR3 coding sequence is TGTGCCAGTCGCCAGCGACCCCAGAGCTCCTACGAGCAGTACTTC.

This clone was found a few times. This chain joins TRBV5-6 and TRBJ1-2; 8 bases fit TRBD1. This CDR3 contains 14 residues. Trimming cost V 0 bases and J 8 bases; bases outside gene matches: 6. Germline V lookup: CDR1 SGHDT, CDR2 YYEEEE. The CDR3 protein is CASSLGTGSKGYTF. CDR3 DNA: TGTGCCAGCAGCTTGGGGACAGGGTCGAAAGGCTACACCTTC.

The CDR3 sequence: CASSTSGLYGYTF. As DNA, the CDR3 is TGTGCCAGCAGCACATCAGGGTTGTATGGCTACACCTTC. V gene TRBV7-2 combines with J gene TRBJ1-2; D is perhaps TRBD1 (5 bases). Germline CDR1 SGHTA, CDR2 FQGNSA. The ends were cut back, 5 bases at V and 5 bases at J, with 12 bases in the middle. CDR3 size: 13 residues.

This chain uses TRBV29-1 with TRBJ2-6, with D possibly TRBD2 on 5 matching bases. The CDR3 loop spans 15 amino acids. V lost 4 bases and J lost 2, with 12 bases in between. The germline V gene encodes CDR1 SQVTM and CDR2 ANQGSEA. CDR3 residues: CSVGVGGTGANVLTF. Here the CDR3 DNA reads TGCAGCGTTGGAGTCGGAGGAACTGGGGCCAACGTCCTGACTTTC.

By its share, this clone is medium-sized. This rearrangement joins TRBV5-1 to TRBJ1-1; D is unclear. Per the germline V gene, CDR1 is SGHRS and CDR2 is YFSETQ. Trimming pared 2 bases from V and 1 base from J, leaving 9 bases between. This CDR3 has 14 amino acids. The CDR3 nucleotides are TGCGCCAGCAGCTTTGGGTGGGAGAACACTGAAGCTTTCTTT. It is translated as CASSFGWENTEAFF.

The chain recombines TRBV7-2 with TRBJ2-7; D gene ambiguous. The germline V gene has CDR1 SGHTA and CDR2 FQGNSA. Trimming stripped 1 base from V and 0 bases from J, with 7 bases between. This CDR3 has 14 amino acids. CDR3 bases: TGTGCCAGCAGCTTAGAGGTCTACTCCTACGAGCAGTACTTC. Protein product: CASSLEVYSYEQYF.

The chain is built from TRBV7-9 and TRBJ2-5; no clear D gene. The CDR3 totals 15 residues. The V end was cut by 0 bases, the J end by 1 base, with 9 bases between. Looked up from germline, CDR1 is SEHNR and CDR2 is FQNEAQ (reference sequence). Here the CDR3 reads CASSLALRFQETQYF. The CDR3 DNA follows: TGTGCCAGCAGCTTAGCTTTGCGGTTCCAAGAGACCCAGTACTTC.

This chain uses TRBV28 with TRBJ1-5; 9 bases match TRBD1. CDR3 length: 15 amino acids. Germline assignment: CDR1 MDHEN and CDR2 SYDVKM. The V and J ends lost 6 bases and 1 base, in that order; junction bases with no gene match: 4. CDR3 sequence: CASRGTGMSNQPQHF. For the CDR3, the DNA is TGTGCCAGCAGGGGGACAGGGATGAGCAATCAGCCCCAGCATTTT.